Presented here are 22 T cell receptor beta chains from one specimen sequenced in a study of T-cell reconstitution after alpha-beta-depleted transplantation in children listed by TCRdb under 2016. To prepare the library, PCR was applied. For sequencing, an Illumina HiSeq 2500 was employed. TCR library preparation used molecular barcoding, with unique molecular identifiers applied to normalize quantification of the TCRbeta repertoire. The public reads were reprocessed in TCRdb via fastp at Q25 and MiXCR, keeping in-frame beta chains. Every CDR3 protein is listed once, alongside the most common genes and DNA of its rows. For this sample the table gives 73,000 or so distinct CDR3 sequences, of which 4.9% were detected only once. The ten biggest clones cover 18% of the sample. The treatment or condition label, read with the paper, signifies: allogeneic hematopoietic cell transplantation with graft depleted of TCRalphabeta T cells and CD19 B cells.

The sample here was PBMCs, mostly from graft donor cells, taken 180 days after TCRalphabeta/CD19-depleted stem cell transplant. Every receptor here comes from a boy under two years old who had a stem cell transplant for acute myeloid leukemia, so the T cells may come from the graft donor.

This clonotype occurred many times. This chain connects TRBV4-1 to TRBJ2-3, with D tentatively TRBD1 (6 bases). The CDR3 has 14 amino acids. Germline CDR1 MGHRA, CDR2 YSYEKL. V lost 7 bases to trimming and J lost 4 bases, with 15 bases between them. The CDR3: CASTDSRGADTQYF. The CDR3, as DNA: TGCGCCAGCACGGACAGCCGGGGAGCAGATACGCAGTATTTT.

This clonotype occurred many times. The chain employs TRBV20-1 and TRBJ2-7; D possibly corresponds to TRBD2 (6 bases). Germline V gene sequence: CDR1 DFQATT, CDR2 SNEGSKA (reference sequence). This CDR3 has 14 residues. Trimming pared 0 bases from V and 2 bases from J, leaving 11 bases between. The DNA of the CDR3 is TGCAGTGCTAGAGATGGAGGGCGCCCCTACGAGCAGTACGTC. Translation: CSARDGGRPYEQYV.

This clonotype was observed at least ten times. The V call is TRBV11-2, the J call TRBJ2-3, with TRBD1 identical over 7 bases. The length of the CDR3 is 15 residues. The germline V gene has CDR1 SGHAT and CDR2 FQNNGV. The junction had 6 bases not matched to a gene; V was cut back by 4 bases and J by 2 bases. The DNA for the CDR3 is TGTGCCAGCAGCTCAAGGGGGACAGACACAGATACGCAGTATTTT. Its translation: CASSSRGTDTDTQYF.

J is TRBJ2-7 and V is TRBV18, with 7 positions matching TRBD1. This CDR3 comprises 14 residues. Per the germline V gene, CDR1 is KGHSH and CDR2 is LQKENI. V was clipped by 6 bases and J by 2 bases; unmatched bases: 7. CDR3 nucleotide sequence: TGTGCCAGCTCCCCCCGGCAGGGGGCCTACGAGCAGTACTTC. It is translated as CASSPRQGAYEQYF. The variable domain in full, with the rest retrieved from reference TRBV18 and TRBJ2-7, is NAGVMQNPRHLVRRRGQEARLRCSPMKGHSHVYWYRQLPEEGLKFMVYLQKENIIDESGMPKERFSAEFPKEGPSILRIQQVVRGDSAAYFCASSPRQGAYEQYFGPGTRLTVT.

This clonotype came up many times. The rearrangement links TRBV10-3 to TRBJ1-1; D unclear. Germline V gene data show CDR1 as ENHRY and CDR2 as SYGVKD. V shed 2 bases and J shed 2 bases, with 6 bases lying between them. This CDR3 is built from 13 residues. The CDR3 DNA reads as TGTGCCATCAGTGAGGGAGCCAACACTGAAGCTTTCTTT. Its translation: CAISEGANTEAFF.

This clonotype was seen repeatedly, ten times or more. The genes are TRBV3-1 and TRBJ2-7; D may match TRBD1 or TRBD2 (6 bases each). This CDR3 is built from 13 residues. With 7 bases removed from V and 3 bases from J, the gap between germline ends came to 13 bases. Germline CDR1 is LGHDT and CDR2 is YNNKEL (reference sequence). The CDR3 region is CASTKRGVYEQYF. CDR3 nucleotide sequence: TGTGCCAGCACCAAAAGGGGGGTCTACGAGCAGTACTTC.

This clonotype appeared many times. The chain joins TRBV3-1 to TRBJ1-3, with 7 bases lining up with TRBD1. J gave up 4 bases and V 1 base, and 10 bases lay outside the gene matches. The CDR3 is 17 residues long. CDR1 is LGHDT and CDR2 is YNNKEL in the germline V gene (reference sequence). The CDR3 loop is CASSQGLLGQVGNTIYF. CDR3 nucleotide sequence: TGTGCCAGCAGCCAAGGCTTATTAGGACAGGTCGGAAACACCATATATTTT.

This clonotype was counted ten times or more. The chain joins TRBV20-1 to TRBJ2-5; 8 bases are shared with TRBD1. Per the germline V gene, CDR1 is DFQATT and CDR2 is SNEGSKA (reference sequence). The V gene end was trimmed by 0 bases and the J gene end by 4 bases; junction bases not matched to a gene: 4. The CDR3 sequence is 14 residues long. CDR3 in amino acids: CSARDQTGVETQYF. The CDR3, as DNA: TGCAGTGCTAGAGACCAGACAGGGGTAGAGACCCAGTACTTC.

This clonotype was found many times. This chain connects TRBV7-2 to TRBJ2-5; 8 nucleotides align to TRBD1. The CDR3 sequence is 15 residues long. CDR1 SGHTA and CDR2 FQGNSA come from the germline V gene. V shed 5 bases, J shed 5 bases, and the junction held 10 bases outside the gene matches. CDR3 in amino acids: CASSVDRGTWETQYF. The CDR3 region has the DNA TGTGCCAGCAGCGTAGACAGGGGTACTTGGGAGACCCAGTACTTC.

This clonotype was seen at least ten times. The V call is TRBV4-2, the J call TRBJ1-3; possible D gene TRBD1, 6 bases. Germline V gives CDR1 LGHNA, CDR2 YNFKEQ. There are 16 residues in the CDR3. V lost 0 bases and J lost 2, with 11 bases in between. The CDR3 loop reads CASSQDRGVAGNTIYF. As DNA, the CDR3 is TGTGCCAGCAGCCAAGATAGGGGGGTAGCTGGAAACACCATATATTTT.

This clonotype has a count of ten or more. The V gene is TRBV6-5, the J gene TRBJ2-5; 9 bases agree with TRBD2. J was trimmed by 4 bases and V by 0 bases; bases with no gene match: 6. The CDR3 spans 16 residues. Germline CDR1 and CDR2: MNHEY and SVGAGI. Here the CDR3 reads CASSYSFLAGLETQYF. CDR3 DNA sequence: TGTGCCAGCAGTTACTCGTTCCTAGCGGGGCTAGAGACCCAGTACTTC.

This clonotype was found many times. J is TRBJ2-7 and V is TRBV12-3 or TRBV12-4; 10 bases align to TRBD1. The CDR3 length is 14 residues. J was trimmed by 5 bases and V by 4 bases; bases with no gene match: 5. In nucleotides, the CDR3 is TGTGCCAGCAGTTCATCGACAGGGGGCAACGAGCAGTACTTC. This codes for CASSSSTGGNEQYF.

This clonotype was recorded at least ten times. CDR3: CASRKRAGVGETQYF. CDR3 nucleotide sequence: TGTGCCAGCAGGAAGAGGGCGGGGGTGGGCGAGACCCAGTACTTC. V and J are TRBV6-1 and TRBJ2-5, with TRBD2 identical over 7 bases. CDR3 length: 15 amino acids. Per the germline V gene, CDR1 is MNHNS and CDR2 is SASEGT. The V segment lost 6 bases and the J segment 5 bases; nucleotides outside the gene matches: 12.

This clonotype was detected many times. The gene calls are TRBV20-1 and TRBJ2-5; the D gene is possibly TRBD1 (5 bases). This CDR3 spans 13 amino acids. Trimming left V 6 bases short and J 1 base short, with 12 bases between. Germline values: CDR1 DFQATT, CDR2 SNEGSKA (reference sequence). CDR3: CSAAGQGQETQYF. In DNA form, the CDR3 reads TGCAGTGCGGCTGGGCAGGGCCAAGAGACCCAGTACTTC.

This clonotype was recorded at least ten times. The chain couples TRBV6-5 to TRBJ2-7; 9 nucleotides match TRBD2. This CDR3 spans 15 amino acids. V lost 0 bases to trimming and J lost 3 bases; unmatched junction nucleotides: 3. Germline V gene data show CDR1 as MNHEY and CDR2 as SVGAGI. CDR3 bases: TGTGCCAGCAGTTACTCCGATAGCGGGGGCTACGAGCAGTACTTC. Its translation is CASSYSDSGGYEQYF.

This clonotype has ten or more counts. J is TRBJ1-5 and V is TRBV5-1; possible D gene TRBD1, 6 bases. There are 13 residues in the CDR3. V gave up 4 bases and J gave up 5 bases, with 10 bases separating them. Germline lookup yields CDR1 SGHRS and CDR2 YFSETQ. The CDR3 nucleotides read TGCGCCAGCAGCCTAAACAGGGATCAGCCCCAGCATTTT. Its translation is CASSLNRDQPQHF.

This clonotype appeared many times. The CDR3 DNA reads as TGCGCCAGCAGCGGAGCGGGTACCTACAATGAGCAGTTCTTC. Amino acids: CASSGAGTYNEQFF. This chain joins TRBV5-1 and TRBJ2-1; perhaps TRBD2 as D (6 bases). The germline V and J ends were trimmed by 4 bases and 2 bases, with 10 bases remaining between them. Germline lookup yields CDR1 SGHRS and CDR2 YFSETQ. The CDR3 is 14 amino acids.

Many counts were recorded for this clonotype. The chain links TRBV28 to TRBJ2-1; possibly TRBD2 for D (5 bases). Germline CDR1 and CDR2: MDHEN and SYDVKM. The CDR3 covers 18 residues. The V gene lost 7 bases and the J gene lost 9 bases, with 31 bases spanning the gap. In nucleotides, the CDR3 is TGTGCCAGCACCAGTTGGAGAGACGAGACTACCGGTCGGAGTGAGCAGTTCTTC. It specifies CASTSWRDETTGRSEQFF.

This clonotype was recorded many times. This chain uses TRBV7-2 with TRBJ2-2, with 9 positions matching TRBD2. Germline values: CDR1 SGHTA, CDR2 FQGNSA. V trimming: 5 bases; J trimming: 6 bases; junction bases outside the gene matches: 7. The CDR3 runs to 15 residues. The CDR3 coding sequence is TGTGCCAGCAGCCTTGGGCGGGGGGGCCCCGGGGAGCTGTTTTTT. Protein product: CASSLGRGGPGELFF. The full variable domain, completed using reference TRBV7-2 and TRBJ2-2, is GAGVSQSPSNKVTEKGKDVELRCDPISGHTALYWYRQSLGQGLEFLIYFQGNSAPDKSGLPSDRFSAERTGGSVSTLTIQRTQQEDSAVYLCASSLGRGGPGELFFGEGSRLTVL.

This clonotype was observed many times. The chain couples TRBV20-1 to TRBJ2-3, with 7 bases fitting TRBD1. CDR3 length: 13 residues. The ends lost 3 bases at V and 3 bases at J; junction bases unmatched: 3. CDR1 and CDR2 (germline): DFQATT, SNEGSKA (reference sequence). CDR3 in amino acids: CSASQGVTDTQYF. The CDR3 DNA follows: TGCAGTGCTAGTCAGGGGGTAACAGATACGCAGTATTTT.

This clonotype was observed at least ten times. The chain has TRBV20-1 and TRBJ2-3; 9 nucleotides line up with TRBD1. V gave up 6 bases and J gave up 8 bases; unmatched junction bases: 3. CDR1 and CDR2 from the germline V gene are DFQATT and SNEGSKA (reference sequence). This CDR3 spans 11 amino acids. The CDR3 DNA reads TGCAGTGCATCGGGACAGGGTACGCAGTATTTT. Translated: CSASGQGTQYF.

Ten or more counts support this clonotype. The gene calls are TRBV20-1 and TRBJ2-7; D may be TRBD2 (6 bases). Germline assignment: CDR1 DFQATT and CDR2 SNEGSKA (reference sequence). This CDR3 comprises 14 residues. Between the trimmed V and J ends, which lost 3 bases and 3 bases, there was a span of 15 bases. CDR3 bases: TGCAGTGCTAGCCGGTGGCGGGGCGTCTACGAGCAGTACTTC. Amino acid sequence: CSASRWRGVYEQYF.